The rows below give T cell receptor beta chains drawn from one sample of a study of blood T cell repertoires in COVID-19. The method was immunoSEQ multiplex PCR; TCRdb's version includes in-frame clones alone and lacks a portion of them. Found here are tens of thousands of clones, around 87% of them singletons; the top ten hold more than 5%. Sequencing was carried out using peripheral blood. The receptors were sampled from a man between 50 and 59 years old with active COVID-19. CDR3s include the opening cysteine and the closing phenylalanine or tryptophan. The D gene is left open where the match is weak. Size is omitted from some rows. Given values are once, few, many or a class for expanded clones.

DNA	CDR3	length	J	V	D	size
TGTGCCAGCAGCCCAACAGGGGACACCATATATTTT	CASSPTGDTIYF	12	TRBJ1-3	TRBV7-9	TRBD1	NA
TGCAGCGTCACAGGGGGCGTTATCACTGAAGCTTTCTTT	CSVTGGVITEAFF	13	TRBJ1-1	TRBV29-1	TRBD1	NA
TGTGCCAGCAGCCCTAGTCGGACGGACAGAAATCAGCCCCAGCATTTT	CASSPSRTDRNQPQHF	16	TRBJ1-5	TRBV7-8	NA	NA
TGTGCCAGCAGCGTTGGCGGGCAGGGGGCGGATGGGCAGTTCTTC	CASSVGGQGADGQFF	15	TRBJ2-1	TRBV9	TRBD1	NA
TGTGCCAGCAGCGTACGCGGGAGGGCCGGAGAGACCCAGTACTTC	CASSVRGRAGETQYF	15	TRBJ2-5	TRBV9	TRBD2	NA
TGTGCCAGCAGCTCAGGAATTATGGACAGGGCCGTCTATGGCTACACCTTC	CASSSGIMDRAVYGYTF	17	TRBJ1-2	TRBV5-4	TRBD1	few
TGTGCCAGCAGTTACTCCAGGGAAGAAGAGACCCAGTACTTC	CASSYSREEETQYF	14	TRBJ2-5	TRBV6-5	NA	NA
TGTGCCAGCACAACGGGGGATATAGCCAAAAACATTCAGTACTTC	CASTTGDIAKNIQYF	15	TRBJ2-4	TRBV28	NA	NA
TGCGCCAGCAGCTTAGCCGTGACAGGCCATGGCTACACCTTC	CASSLAVTGHGYTF	14	TRBJ1-2	TRBV5-1	NA	NA
TGTGCCAGCAGCCCAACCTGGACTGGCTCCTACGAGCAGTACTTC	CASSPTWTGSYEQYF	15	TRBJ2-7	TRBV3-1/TRBV3-2	NA	NA
TGTGCCACCAGCACAGGAATTACGCAGTATTTT	CATSTGITQYF	11	TRBJ2-3	TRBV15	NA	NA
TGCGCCAGCAGGACAGGGGAGAATGAAAAACTGTTTTTT	CASRTGENEKLFF	13	TRBJ1-4	TRBV5-1	TRBD1	NA
TGTGCCAGCAGCCTATATGGGGCGGGAGGTAACAATGAGCAGTTCTTC	CASSLYGAGGNNEQFF	16	TRBJ2-1	TRBV3-1/TRBV3-2	TRBD2	NA
TGTGCCAGCATCGGGTGGAACACTGAAGCTTTCTTT	CASIGWNTEAFF	12	TRBJ1-1	TRBV6-5	NA	NA
TGTGCCTGGAGTGTAGCAGGGGTTGGCTACACCTTC	CAWSVAGVGYTF	12	TRBJ1-2	TRBV30	NA	NA
TGTGCCAGCAGCGTAGGTAGCGGGAGCTCCTACAATGAGCAGTTCTTC	CASSVGSGSSYNEQFF	16	TRBJ2-1	TRBV9	TRBD2	NA
TGTGCCAGCAGCTTAGATCCCGGGACAGGGGACTACTATGGCTACACCTTC	CASSLDPGTGDYYGYTF	17	TRBJ1-2	TRBV11-2	TRBD1	NA
TGCAGTGCTAGTCGGACTCACAAAGAGACCCAGTACTTC	CSASRTHKETQYF	13	TRBJ2-5	TRBV20-1	NA	NA
TGTGCCAGCAGCCCTACAGGGTTTTGGAATGAGCAGTTCTTC	CASSPTGFWNEQFF	14	TRBJ2-1	TRBV5-6	NA	NA
TGTGCCAGCAGACGACTCGACAGGGCCGTGGAAGCTTTCTTT	CASRRLDRAVEAFF	14	TRBJ1-1	TRBV28	TRBD1	NA
TGTGCCAGCAGCCTTAGACAGGGGGCTGGCGAGCAGTACTTC	CASSLRQGAGEQYF	14	TRBJ2-7	TRBV7-8	TRBD1	NA
TGTGCCAGCAGCTTAATTGCGAATCCCTCCCGGGCTAGCGGGAGGGCCGTTACTCATAATGAGCAGTTCTTC	CASSLIANPSRASGRAVTHNEQFF	24	TRBJ2-1	TRBV7-3	TRBD2	NA
TGCAGCGTCCGGAACACTGAAGCTTTCTTT	CSVRNTEAFF	10	TRBJ1-1	TRBV29-1	NA	NA
TGTGCCAGCAGCTCCTCGACTAGCGGGAGGTTCGGGCAGTACTTC	CASSSSTSGRFGQYF	15	TRBJ2-7	TRBV5-6	TRBD2	NA
TGTGCCAGCAGTTTATCGGGACAAATTCCTTTGGGGGGGAAAGGGACCTACGAGCAGTACTTC	CASSLSGQIPLGGKGTYEQYF	21	TRBJ2-7	TRBV27	NA	NA
TGTGCCAGCAGGGCGACTAGCCATACCTACAATGAGCAGTTCTTC	CASRATSHTYNEQFF	15	TRBJ2-1	TRBV6-5	TRBD2	NA
TGTGCCAGCAGTTACCTGTACAATGAGCAGTTCTTC	CASSYLYNEQFF	12	TRBJ2-1	TRBV6-6	NA	NA
TGTGCCAGTATGTACCCTGGCCCCCAGCATTTT	CASMYPGPQHF	11	TRBJ1-5	TRBV28	NA	NA
TGCGCCAGCAGCTTGATGAGCGACACCGGGGAGCTGTTTTTT	CASSLMSDTGELFF	14	TRBJ2-2	TRBV5-1	NA	once
TGCGCCAGCAGCTTACGGGAACGGACAGATACGCAGTATTTT	CASSLRERTDTQYF	14	TRBJ2-3	TRBV5-1	NA	NA
TGTGCCAGCAGTTATCAGGCTAGCGGAACCTACGAGCAGTACTTC	CASSYQASGTYEQYF	15	TRBJ2-7	TRBV27	TRBD2	NA